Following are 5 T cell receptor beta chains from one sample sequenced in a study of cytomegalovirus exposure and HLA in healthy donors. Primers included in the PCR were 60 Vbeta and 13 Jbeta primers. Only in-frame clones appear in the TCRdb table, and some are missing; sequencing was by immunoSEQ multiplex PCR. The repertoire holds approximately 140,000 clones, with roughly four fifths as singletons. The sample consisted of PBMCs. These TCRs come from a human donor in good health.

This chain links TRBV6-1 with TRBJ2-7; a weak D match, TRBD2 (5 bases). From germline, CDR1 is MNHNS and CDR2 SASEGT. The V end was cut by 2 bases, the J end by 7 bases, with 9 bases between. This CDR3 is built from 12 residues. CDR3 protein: CASSEITGEQYF. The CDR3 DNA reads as TGTGCCAGCAGTGAAATCACGGGGGAGCAGTACTTC.

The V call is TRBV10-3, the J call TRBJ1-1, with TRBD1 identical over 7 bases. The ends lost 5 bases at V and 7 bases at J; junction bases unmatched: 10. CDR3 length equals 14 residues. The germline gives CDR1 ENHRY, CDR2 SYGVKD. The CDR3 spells CAISRQGASFEAFF. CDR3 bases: TGTGCCATCAGTAGACAGGGAGCATCTTTTGAAGCTTTCTTT.

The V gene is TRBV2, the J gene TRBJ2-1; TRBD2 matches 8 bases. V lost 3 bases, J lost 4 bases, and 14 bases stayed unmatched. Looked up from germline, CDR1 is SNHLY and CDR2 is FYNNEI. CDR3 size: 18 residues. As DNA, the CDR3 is TGTGCCAGCAGTGAGTTGGGGCCAGGCGGGGGGCATTACAATGAGCAGTTCTTC. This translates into CASSELGPGGGHYNEQFF.

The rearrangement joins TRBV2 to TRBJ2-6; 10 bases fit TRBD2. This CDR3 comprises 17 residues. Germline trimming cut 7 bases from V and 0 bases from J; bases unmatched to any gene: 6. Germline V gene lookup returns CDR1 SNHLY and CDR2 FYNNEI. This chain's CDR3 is CASMGGLAISGANVLTF. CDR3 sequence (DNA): TGTGCCAGCATGGGGGGACTAGCGATCTCTGGGGCCAACGTCCTGACTTTC.

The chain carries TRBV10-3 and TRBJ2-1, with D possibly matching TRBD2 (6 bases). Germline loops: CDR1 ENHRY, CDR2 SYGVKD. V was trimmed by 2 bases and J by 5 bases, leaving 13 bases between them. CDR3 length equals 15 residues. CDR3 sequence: CAISEVPSANNEQFF. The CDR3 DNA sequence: TGTGCCATCAGTGAGGTGCCTAGCGCTAACAATGAGCAGTTCTTC.